This T cell receptor beta chain was obtained from a study of technical replicates of blood from a handful of donors (TCRdb year 2017). Library preparation used the immunoSEQ multiplex PCR assay. Held by TCRdb, this immuneACCESS table contains in-frame sequences only and omits some clones. Under half of the omission traces to an unresolved V gene where checked; the cause of the rest is unknown. The table for this sample lists over 75,000 clones; approximately 96% of them were counted only once. 0.25% to 0.3% of the sample is in the top ten clones. In the case of this clone: It has no known antigen specificity. No quality values exist for individual bases; no much larger clone is one base distant.

The sample taken for sequencing was T cells isolated from PBMCs. This sequence was found in a human donor in good health.

The CDR3 region reads CASGFQREVGEQFF. The DNA sequence reads TGTGCTAGTGGTTTTCAGCGGGAGGTAGGTGAGCAGTTCTTC. The sequence joins TRBV12-5 to TRBJ2-1, and TRBD2 aligns with 9 junction nucleotides. The CDR3 runs 14 amino acids, cysteine and phenylalanine included. Of all the DNA, just the CDR3 is kept, 42 bases in frame from base 1. In the germline V gene, CDR1 corresponds to LGHNT and CDR2 to FRNRAP. Trimming takes 3 bases off V and 9 bases off J; junction bases not matched to a gene: 6. Supplemented by the reference TRBV12-5 and TRBJ2-1 proteins around the CDR3, the complete variable domain is DARVTQTPRHKVTEMGQEVTMRCQPILGHNTVFWYRQTMMQGLELLAYFRNRAPLDDSGMPKDRFSAEMPDATLATLKIQPSEPRDSAVYFCASGFQREVGEQFFGPGTRLTVL.